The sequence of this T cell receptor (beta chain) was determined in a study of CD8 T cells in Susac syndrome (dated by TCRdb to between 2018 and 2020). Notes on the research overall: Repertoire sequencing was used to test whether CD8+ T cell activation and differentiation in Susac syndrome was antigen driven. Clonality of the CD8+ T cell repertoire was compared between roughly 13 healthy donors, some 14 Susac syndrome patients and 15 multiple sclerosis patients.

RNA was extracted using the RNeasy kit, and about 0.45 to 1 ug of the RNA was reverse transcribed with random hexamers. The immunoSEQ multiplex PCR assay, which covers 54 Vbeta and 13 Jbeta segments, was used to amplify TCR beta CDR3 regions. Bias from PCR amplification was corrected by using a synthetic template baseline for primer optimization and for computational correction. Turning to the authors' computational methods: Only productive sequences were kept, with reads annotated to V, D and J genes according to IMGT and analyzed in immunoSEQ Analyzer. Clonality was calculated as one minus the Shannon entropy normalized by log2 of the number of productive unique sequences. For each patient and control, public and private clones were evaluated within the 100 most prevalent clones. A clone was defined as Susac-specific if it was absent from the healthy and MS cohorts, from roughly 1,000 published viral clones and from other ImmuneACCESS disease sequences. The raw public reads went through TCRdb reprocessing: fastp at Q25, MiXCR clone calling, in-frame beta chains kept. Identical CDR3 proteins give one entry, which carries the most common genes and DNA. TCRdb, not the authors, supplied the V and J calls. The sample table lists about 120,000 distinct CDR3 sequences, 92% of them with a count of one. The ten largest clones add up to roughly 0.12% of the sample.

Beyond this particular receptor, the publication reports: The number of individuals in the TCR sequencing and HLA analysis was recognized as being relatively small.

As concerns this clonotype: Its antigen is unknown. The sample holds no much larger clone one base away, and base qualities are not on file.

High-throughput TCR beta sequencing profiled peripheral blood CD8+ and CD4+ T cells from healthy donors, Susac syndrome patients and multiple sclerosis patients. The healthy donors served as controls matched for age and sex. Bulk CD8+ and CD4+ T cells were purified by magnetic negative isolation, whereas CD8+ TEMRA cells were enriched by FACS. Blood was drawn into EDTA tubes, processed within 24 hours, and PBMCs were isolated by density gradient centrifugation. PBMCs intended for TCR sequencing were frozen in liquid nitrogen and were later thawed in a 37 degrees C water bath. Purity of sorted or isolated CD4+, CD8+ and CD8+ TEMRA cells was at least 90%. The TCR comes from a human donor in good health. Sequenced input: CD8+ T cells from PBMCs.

The CDR3 here reads CASQPGWQGATDTQYF. In nucleotide form, the sequence is TGTGCCAGTCAGCCAGGGTGGCAGGGGGCAACAGATACGCAGTATTTT. The receptor chain draws on TRBV3-1 and TRBJ2-3; 8 nucleotides in the junction match TRBD1. The CDR1 and CDR2 encoded by the germline V gene (reference sequence) are LGHDT and YNNKEL. From the cysteine up to the phenylalanine, the CDR3 has a length of 16 residues. Only CDR3 DNA is held: 48 bases, read in frame from base 1. V is cut back by 9 bases and J by 3 bases, with 14 bases in the junction unmatched.